This T cell receptor (beta chain) was recovered during a study of identifying expanded T cells in peripheral blood (dated by TCRdb to between 2018 and 2021). With regard to the full study: Four technical replicates, made by sequencing separate aliquots from the same pool of genomic DNA, were compared pairwise.

General study outcomes and caveats: The authors expected that biological variance in healthy repertoires might rise further over much longer intervals, such as months to years. The binomial model flagged approximately 1.3 differentially abundant clones between technical replicates but 15 to 17 over approximately 2 weeks and over 18 over roughly 4 weeks. Across all healthy-donor time intervals, the beta-binomial model significantly lowered both the number of clones called differentially abundant and the false-positive rate. Across all healthy donors, variance in clone template counts between approximately 2-week samples was found to increase significantly with total template count.

As for this clone: Its antigen specificity is not known. No clone much larger than this one lies a single base away; base qualities are absent.

No immune events such as infections were documented for the healthy donors during the collection period. Time-dependent variance in a beta-binomial model of T-cell clone differential abundance was calibrated using healthy-donor blood repertoires as a training cohort. There were 10 healthy donors in the training cohort, of whom 3 were female and 7 were male. The donors were between about 29 and 65 years old, with an average age of roughly 40 years. Whole blood from each healthy donor was obtained from a commercial supplier and was collected at three time points around 2 weeks apart. For immunosequencing, genomic DNA was extracted from whole blood that had not been sorted. Including cysteine and phenylalanine, the CDR3 has 21 amino acids. The retained sequence is limited to the CDR3, 63 bases, with the frame set at the first base. V is pruned by 3 bases and J by 0 bases, leaving 13 bases of the junction without a gene match. Taken from the germline V gene (reference sequence), the CDR1 and CDR2 loops are LNHDA and SQIVND.

TCRbeta CDR3 regions were profiled by bias-controlled multiplex PCR amplification of genomic DNA with the immunoSEQ Assay. Under the source paper's analysis protocol: To quantify the absolute abundance of each unique TCRbeta CDR3 region, the sequences were collapsed and filtered. Differential abundance was tested with two models: a binomial (Fisher-equivalent) model and a beta-binomial model that adds time-dependent variance fitted from healthy donors. Clones with fewer than 5 combined templates were removed, and differential abundance was called for clones with a Benjamini-Hochberg FDR below 0.01. Beta-binomial variance was modeled as a function of total template count across the two samples using the form v = (b*log(k)+a)^2. TCRdb obtained this table from immuneACCESS and retained in-frame rearrangements with V and J assigned. These tables miss some clones; where compared with another copy, unresolved V genes account for less than half of the shortfall, and the remainder is unexplained. The V and J calls and clone size were taken over from that table, and D and trimming were inferred from the DNA. A total of roughly 81,000 clones appear in this sample, around 83% of them only once. Around 20% of the sample belongs to the ten largest clones.

The V and J genes are TRBV19 and TRBJ2-1, and TRBD2 aligns with 14 junction nucleotides. This TCR came from a person aged 18 to 75 in good health. What was sequenced was blood. The DNA is as follows: TGTGCCAGTAGTATTCGGCCGGGACTAGCGGGAGCCATCAGCTCCTACAATGAGCAGTTCTTC. This gives the protein CASSIRPGLAGAISSYNEQFF.